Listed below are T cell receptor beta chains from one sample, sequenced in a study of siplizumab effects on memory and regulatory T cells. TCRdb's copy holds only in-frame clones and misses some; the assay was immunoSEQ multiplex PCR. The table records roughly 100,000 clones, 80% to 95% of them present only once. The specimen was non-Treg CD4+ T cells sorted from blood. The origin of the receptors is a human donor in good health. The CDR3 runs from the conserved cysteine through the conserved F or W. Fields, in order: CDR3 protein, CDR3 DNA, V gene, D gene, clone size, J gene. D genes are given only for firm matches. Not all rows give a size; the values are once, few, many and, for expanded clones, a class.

CDR3: CASSPDRLPYEQYF; DNA: TGTGCCAGCAGCCCGGACAGGCTGCCCTACGAGCAGTACTTC; V: TRBV28; D: TRBD1; size: .; J: TRBJ2-7
CDR3: CAWSFNRGQAFF; DNA: TGTGCCTGGAGCTTTAACAGGGGGCAAGCTTTCTTT; V: TRBV30; D: TRBD1; size: once; J: TRBJ1-1
CDR3: CASSLSDPYGYTF; DNA: TGCGCCAGCAGCTTGTCGGATCCCTATGGCTACACCTTC; V: TRBV5-1; D: .; size: .; J: TRBJ1-2
CDR3: CAWSSRGFEKLFF; DNA: TGTGCCTGGAGTTCCAGGGGGTTTGAAAAACTGTTTTTT; V: TRBV30; D: TRBD1; size: .; J: TRBJ1-4
CDR3: CASSPTHPDTQYF; DNA: TGTGCCAGTAGTCCAACTCATCCCGATACGCAGTATTTT; V: TRBV19; D: .; size: .; J: TRBJ2-3
CDR3: CASSETRTSGRYNEQFF; DNA: TGTGCCAGCAGTGAAACCCGGACTAGCGGGAGGTACAATGAGCAGTTCTTC; V: TRBV6-1; D: TRBD2; size: .; J: TRBJ2-1
CDR3: CASSPDRGGNEKLFF; DNA: TGTGCCAGCTCACCCGACAGGGGCGGTAATGAAAAACTGTTTTTT; V: TRBV18; D: TRBD1; size: .; J: TRBJ1-4
CDR3: CASRTRPYNEQFF; DNA: TGTGCCAGCAGGACTAGACCCTACAATGAGCAGTTCTTC; V: TRBV27; D: .; size: .; J: TRBJ2-1
CDR3: CASSRKGTGSFATNEKLFF; DNA: TGTGCCAGCAGCAGAAAAGGGACAGGGAGTTTTGCAACTAATGAAAAACTGTTTTTT; V: TRBV27; D: TRBD1; size: .; J: TRBJ1-4
CDR3: CASSPLSGADTQYF; DNA: TGTGCCAGCTCACCTCTCTCGGGAGCAGATACGCAGTATTTT; V: TRBV18; D: .; size: .; J: TRBJ2-3
CDR3: CASSLRLAGNSYEQYF; DNA: TGTGCCAGCAGCCTCCGGCTAGCGGGGAATTCCTACGAGCAGTACTTC; V: TRBV5-5; D: TRBD2; size: .; J: TRBJ2-7
CDR3: CASSPVLQLNEQFF; DNA: TGTGCCAGTAGCCCTGTTTTACAATTGAATGAGCAGTTCTTC; V: TRBV19; D: .; size: few; J: TRBJ2-1
CDR3: CASRVGTVNTEAFF; DNA: TGTGCCAGCAGAGTAGGCACCGTGAACACTGAAGCTTTCTTT; V: TRBV28; D: .; size: .; J: TRBJ1-1
CDR3: CASRMAGGLAGELFF; DNA: TGTGCCAGTAGGATGGCGGGAGGGCTAGCCGGGGAGCTGTTTTTT; V: TRBV19; D: TRBD2; size: .; J: TRBJ2-2
CDR3: CASSLGAGEYNEQFF; DNA: TGTGCCAGCAGCCTAGGGGCAGGAGAGTACAATGAGCAGTTCTTC; V: TRBV7-2; D: .; size: once; J: TRBJ2-1
CDR3: CAWSSGRVNEKLFF; DNA: TGTGCCTGGAGTTCTGGGAGGGTTAATGAAAAACTGTTTTTT; V: TRBV30; D: .; size: once; J: TRBJ1-4
CDR3: CASSRVTQQFF; DNA: TGTGCCAGCAGCCGGGTGACTCAGCAGTTCTTC; V: TRBV5-8; D: .; size: .; J: TRBJ2-1
CDR3: CASRTDRSVGTEAFF; DNA: TGTGCCAGCAGAACGGACAGGTCGGTAGGAACTGAAGCTTTCTTT; V: TRBV28; D: TRBD1; size: once; J: TRBJ1-1
CDR3: CASSARDSNSYEQYF; DNA: TGTGCCAGCAGCGCCCGGGACAGTAACTCCTACGAGCAGTACTTC; V: TRBV9; D: TRBD1; size: .; J: TRBJ2-7
CDR3: CASTSLTGDGYTF; DNA: TGTGCCAGCACCTCTCTGACCGGTGATGGCTACACCTTC; V: TRBV6-5; D: .; size: .; J: TRBJ1-2
CDR3: CASSVAPGPNQPQHF; DNA: TGTGCCAGCAGCGTAGCCCCCGGACCGAATCAGCCCCAGCATTTT; V: TRBV9; D: .; size: .; J: TRBJ1-5
CDR3: CAAATDREAYEQYF; DNA: TGCGCAGCAGCAACCGACAGGGAGGCCTACGAGCAGTACTTC; V: TRBV5-1; D: .; size: .; J: TRBJ2-7
CDR3: CASTLDREGQPQHF; DNA: TGTGCCAGTACCCTCGACAGGGAGGGTCAGCCCCAGCATTTT; V: TRBV19; D: TRBD1; size: .; J: TRBJ1-5
CDR3: CASSLDGGGTNIQYF; DNA: TGTGCCAGCAGCTTAGATGGAGGGGGCACAAACATTCAGTACTTC; V: TRBV7-2; D: .; size: .; J: TRBJ2-4
CDR3: CASSLAASSYNEQFF; DNA: TGCGCCAGCAGCTTGGCCGCTAGCTCCTACAATGAGCAGTTCTTC; V: TRBV5-1; D: .; size: .; J: TRBJ2-1
CDR3: CASSPTGLAGDGRDTQYF; DNA: TGCGCCAGCAGCCCGACGGGGCTAGCGGGAGACGGTCGAGATACGCAGTATTTT; V: TRBV4-1; D: TRBD2; size: .; J: TRBJ2-3
CDR3: CASSPLRRQGNQPQHF; DNA: TGTGCCAGTAGTCCTCTGAGGCGACAGGGAAATCAGCCCCAGCATTTT; V: TRBV19; D: TRBD1; size: .; J: TRBJ1-5
CDR3: CASSQFGPGANVLTF; DNA: TGCGCCAGCAGTCAATTCGGCCCTGGGGCCAACGTCCTGACTTTC; V: TRBV23-1; D: .; size: .; J: TRBJ2-6
CDR3: CAWSPLRGRGSDTQYF; DNA: TGTGCCTGGAGCCCACTGAGGGGCCGGGGGTCAGATACGCAGTATTTT; V: TRBV30; D: .; size: .; J: TRBJ2-3
CDR3: CAWSVAPGSGEKLFF; DNA: TGTGCCTGGAGTGTAGCGCCGGGGTCTGGAGAAAAACTGTTTTTT; V: TRBV30; D: .; size: .; J: TRBJ1-4
CDR3: CASSSGVFQPQHF; DNA: TGTGCCAGCTCATCGGGAGTCTTTCAGCCCCAGCATTTT; V: TRBV18; D: .; size: few; J: TRBJ1-5